This T cell receptor (beta chain) was found in a study of cytomegalovirus exposure and HLA in healthy donors (dated by TCRdb to about 2017). Turning to the overall study: An earlier analysis of under 600 of the donors reported about 290 Gb of sequence data and 100 million to 130 million unique TCR beta sequences from about 180 million T cells. HLA typing covered class I and class II loci at four-digit resolution. The study used immunosequencing to profile the T cell repertoires of approximately 630 subjects and linked those repertoires to cytomegalovirus serostatus. All discovery cohort repertoires had been generated on a single sequencing platform. Among a few hundred genotyped donors of the cohort, an average of around 240,000 unique TCR beta nucleotide sequences were sequenced per donor, approximately 20% of them non-productive. Four to six DR-DQ haplotypes were handled as single units for association and clustering, since linkage in the cohort was strong. To decide whether each TCR beta V gene segment behaved as functional or pseudogenic, an earlier analysis of several hundred of the donors relied on high-throughput TCR beta sequencing. The aim of the study was to test whether cataloging public T cell receptors could identify signatures of past pathogen exposure. A later analysis re-analyzed previously published TCR beta repertoires from roughly 630 donors and added high-resolution HLA genotyping to study TCR occurrence patterns. High-throughput TCR immunosequencing, statistical association of individual TCRs with disease status, and machine learning were combined to predict cytomegalovirus infection status. Donor age, sex, ethnicity and CMV serostatus were collected together with the repertoire data. A later genetic analysis used genome-wide SNP genotypes for about three fifths of the 666 donors, treating that subset as a discovery cohort. Of the approximately 400 genotyped donors, 65% to 90% were placed in the genetic ancestry cluster associated with self-reported Caucasian donors. Typing coverage varied by locus: roughly 620-640 donors for A, B, C, DRB1 and DQB1; about 520 for DQA1; some 610 for DPA1; around 490 for DPB1. Besides the first cohort of approximately 710 subjects, a separate validation cohort made up of 120 different subjects was used. An early release that covered approximately 600 HLA-typed donors contained around 300 gigabases of sequencing data and tens of millions of unique TCR sequences. The later analysis used no new phenotypic data to find candidate immune exposures, relying instead on TCR beta sequences and their occurrence across donors. Overall results and qualifications from the work: For the cohort, immune exposure information was limited to CMV serostatus. Correlated functional status among segregating V segments might be attributable to linkage disequilibrium, but an unknown experimental factor could not be ruled out. It was suggested by the authors that the approach could potentially be generalized to other disease states and immunological phenotypes. According to a later analysis, parvovirus B19, influenza, CMV and Epstein-Barr virus appeared linked to several top co-occurrence clusters. A later analysis associated 16,951 TCR beta sequences with specific HLA alleles at a false discovery rate of 0.05. Compared with equally common non-associated chains, HLA-associated TCR beta chains in a later analysis were more clonally expanded and had lower generation probabilities. In a later analysis, TCR association rates were found to vary across HLA loci, with the most associated TCRs seen for DRB1 alleles and the fewest for HLA-C alleles. An association between a missense DCLRE1C variant and V-gene and J-gene trimming of TCR beta chains was found in a later genetic analysis and replicated in an independent cohort. While some public TCRs were present in many individuals, most TCR sequences turned up only very rarely across donors. A later analysis found that most CMV-associated TCR beta chains appeared HLA-restricted, with HLA associations seemingly driven largely by CMV exposure. Because counts were too low, 15 to 20 rarely observed V segments, including chromosome 9 orphons, were excluded from the earlier analysis of 587 of the donors. Strong co-occurrence of HLA alleles, especially DR and DQ, made assigning TCR associations to individual alleles difficult. A few of the identified cytomegalovirus-associated TCR beta chains were confirmed in vitro to be specific for cytomegalovirus antigens. According to a later genetic analysis, donors in an Asian-associated ancestry cluster had fewer N-insertions in productive TCRs than the approximately 650-donor mean. Because some donors lacked HLA typing at each locus, the association tests relied only on the typed subset. A further reported finding was that TCR beta sequences accurately predicted the HLA-A and HLA-B alleles for most subjects in the first cohort. In an earlier analysis of about 600 of the donors, most TCR beta V segments appeared in productive rearrangements about 87% or about 30% of the time, broadly matching IMGT annotations. Some IMGT-functional V segments, including TRBV6-2 and TRBV6-3, could not be told apart with the 87-base-pair reads, so those segments were excluded. Sequencing depth was assumed to be roughly uniform across donors in the presence/absence analyses, though that assumption may not hold. The classifier was reported to diagnose cytomegalovirus status with high specificity and sensitivity in both the original cohort and the validation cohort. The sequencing pipeline was judged likely to have produced a cluster of highly shared sequence variants as a technical artifact. In the study, approximately 160 TCR beta chains were listed as associated with cytomegalovirus. The cohort was sequenced for TCR beta chains only, and without alpha or paired-chain data the features that could be detected were limited.

The CDR3 has 14 amino acids, counting the end cysteine and phenylalanine. Of the read, only the CDR3 DNA is kept; its 42 bases are in frame from base 1. Sequences MNHEY (CDR1) and SVGAGI (CDR2) are obtained from the germline V gene. V loses 5 bases, J loses 2 bases, and the germline ends lie 13 bases apart. In total, more than 500 healthy bone marrow donors made up the cohort. All cohort members were sampled while nominally healthy, although unrecorded immune exposures were likely present. The donor was CMV seropositive and belonged to the group of a few hundred seropositive cohort members. Every donor gave a peripheral blood sample, and the peripheral blood mononuclear cells from that sample were used for TCR beta sequencing. Genomic DNA extraction from the blood cell samples was performed with the Qiagen DNeasy Blood Extraction Kit. Concerning this clone: It lacks a known antigen. Base qualities are not at hand, and no much larger clone is one base apart.

Preparation of the library involved the immunoSEQ multiplex PCR assay. For the multiplex PCR, a mixture combining 60 forward primers for TCR Vbeta segments and 13 reverse primers for TCR Jbeta segments was used. The CDR3 region of rearranged TCR beta genes was amplified from genomic DNA by a multiplex PCR assay. On the Illumina HiSeq System, the amplified TCR beta libraries were sequenced as 87-base-pair reads. The study's processing was this. Across the 670 or so repertoires, a later analysis counted 80 million or so unique TCR beta chains, roughly 11 million of which were shared by at least two donors. A nearest-neighbor algorithm error-corrected the raw reads and collapsed the reads into unique sequences, merging closely related sequences to remove PCR and sequencing errors. CDR3 sequences were aligned to IMGT reference sequences to assign V, D and J gene segments. For a sequence to be retained, at least a six-nucleotide match to both a V gene segment and a J gene segment was required. Rearrangements were classified as productive when the CDR3 lacked stop codons and remained in frame with V and J, and all other rearrangements were classified as non-productive. CDR3 was defined by IMGT convention, running from the second conserved V-encoded cysteine to the conserved J-encoded phenylalanine. In an earlier analysis of some 550 of the donors, sequences lacking an unambiguous match to a single V gene segment were excluded. In an earlier analysis of a few hundred of the donors, V segments were called functional above 56.7% productive rearrangements and were called segregating when the between-donor standard deviation exceeded 5%. A statistical classification framework was developed to diagnose cytomegalovirus status using the catalog of TCR beta chain sequences. In a later analysis, TCR nucleotide sequences were compared against IMGT/GENE-DB human TR gene sequences so that V and J genes could be assigned. In a later analysis, CDR3 sequences and most-parsimonious VDJ recombination scenarios were assigned using the TCRdist pipeline. A later analysis defined each TCR beta chain by its CDR3 amino acid sequence plus V-gene family, and excluded reads lacking a unique V-gene family. As a way to deal with suspected cross-contamination and a sequencing artifact, a later analysis dropped 450 to 600 nucleotide sequences that were highly shared and had low generation probability. A later analysis calculated a clonal expansion index for each public chain from normalized within-repertoire ranks of inferred template counts. A later analysis computed generation probabilities with a VDJ recombination model fitted to out-of-frame rearrangements, and checked the results against IGoR. A later analysis scored TCR-TCR, TCR-HLA and TCR-CMV co-occurrence with hypergeometric tests, applying a repertoire-size bias correction to TCR pairs. A later analysis estimated false discovery rates by permuting HLA or CMV assignments 20 times. A later analysis grouped co-occurring TCRs with DBSCAN, adding TCRdist sequence similarity when clustering within HLA-allele-positive subsets. Co-occurrence clustering excluded repertoires with fewer than 30,000 or more than 120,000 public chains, plus five with anomalous nucleotide sharing. Held by TCRdb, this immuneACCESS table contains in-frame sequences only and omits some clones. Under half of the omission traces to an unresolved V gene where checked; the cause of the rest is unknown. V and J calls and clone size come straight from that table; D and trimming were deduced from the DNA. This sample has around 190,000 clones in its table, and 70% to 80% of those were observed once. In total, the top ten clones hold 3.5% to 5% of the sample.

The rearranged segments are TRBV6-5 and TRBJ2-7; TRBD2 is a possible D gene, resting on 6 matching bases. The TCR originated in a woman aged 25 to 39 in good health and CMV-seropositive. The sample comprised PBMCs. CDR3 sequence: CASSPSAGTYEQYF. The DNA is TGTGCCAGCAGTCCCTCTGCGGGGACCTACGAGCAGTACTTC.